This TCR beta chain was found in a study of blood T cell repertoires in COVID-19. Across the whole study: The study drew acute and convalescent COVID-19 samples from the United States, Italy and Spain. The analysed material was cDNA or gDNA that came from T cells, B-cell-depleted T cells, or PBMCs.

Sequenced by immunoSEQ multiplex PCR; TCRdb stores in-frame clones only, minus some. The repertoire has about 89,000 clones, 60% to 85% of them found once; the top ten carry around 50%. The sequenced sample was peripheral blood. The receptor's source is a human donor in a cohort sampled during active COVID-19.

CDR3 in DNA: TGTGCCAGTAGTATAGTCCCAGGGTCAGTGGATCAGCCCCAGCATTTT. Protein: CASSIVPGSVDQPQHF. The chain recombines TRBV19 with TRBJ1-5, with D possibly matching TRBD1 (5 bases). The V gene lost 1 base and the J gene lost 5 bases, with 15 bases spanning the gap. The CDR3 spans 16 residues. Germline V CDR1 and CDR2: LNHDA, SQIVND (reference sequence).